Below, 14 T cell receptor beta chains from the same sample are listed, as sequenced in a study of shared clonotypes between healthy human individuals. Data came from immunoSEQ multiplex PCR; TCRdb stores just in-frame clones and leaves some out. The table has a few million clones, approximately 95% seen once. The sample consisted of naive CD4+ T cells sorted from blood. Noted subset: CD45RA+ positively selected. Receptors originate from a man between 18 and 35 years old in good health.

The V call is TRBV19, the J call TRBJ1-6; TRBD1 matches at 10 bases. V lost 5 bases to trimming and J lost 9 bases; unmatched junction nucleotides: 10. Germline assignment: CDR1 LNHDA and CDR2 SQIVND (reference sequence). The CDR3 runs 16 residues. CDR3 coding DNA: TGTGCCAGTAGTCTTTGGACAGGGGGATCGTCTTCACCCCTCCACTTT. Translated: CASSLWTGGSSSPLHF.

This chain's CDR3 is CASSQDRGTPGLNEKLFF. CDR3 sequence (DNA): TGCGCCAGCAGCCAAGATCGCGGGACCCCTGGACTTAATGAAAAACTGTTTTTT. V usage is TRBV4-3 and J usage is TRBJ1-4; the D gene is possibly TRBD1 (5 bases). V lost 0 bases to trimming and J lost 4 bases, with 18 bases between them. Looked up from germline, CDR1 is LGHNA and CDR2 is YSLEER. The CDR3 has 18 amino acids.

CDR3 sequence reads: CASSLGAGGDEQYF. CDR3 coding DNA: TGTGCCAGCAGCTTGGGGGCAGGGGGGGACGAGCAGTACTTC. This chain links TRBV5-4 with TRBJ2-7; D is possibly TRBD1 or TRBD2 (7 bases each). V was clipped by 0 bases and J by 5 bases, with 12 bases between them. The CDR3 consists of 14 residues. Germline CDR1 is SGHNT and CDR2 is YYREEE (reference sequence). Based on the CDR3 plus reference TRBV5-4 and TRBJ2-7, the full variable domain is ETGVTQSPTHLIKTRGQQVTLRCSSQSGHNTVSWYQQALGQGPQFIFQYYREEENGRGNFPPRFSGLQFPNYSSELNVNALELDDSALYLCASSLGAGGDEQYFGPGTRLTVT.

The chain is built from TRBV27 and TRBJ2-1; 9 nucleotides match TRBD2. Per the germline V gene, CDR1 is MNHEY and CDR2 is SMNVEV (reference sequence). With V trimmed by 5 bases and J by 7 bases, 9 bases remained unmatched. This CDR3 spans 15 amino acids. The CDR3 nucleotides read TGTGCCAGCAGTCCGCGGACTAGCGAACTGAATGAGCAGTTCTTC. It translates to CASSPRTSELNEQFF.

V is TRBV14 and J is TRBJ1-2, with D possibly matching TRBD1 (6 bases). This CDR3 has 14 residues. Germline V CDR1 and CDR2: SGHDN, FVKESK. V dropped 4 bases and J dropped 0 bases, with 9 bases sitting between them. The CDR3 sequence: CASSPGQTNYGYTF. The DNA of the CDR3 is TGTGCCAGCAGCCCCGGACAGACTAACTATGGCTACACCTTC.

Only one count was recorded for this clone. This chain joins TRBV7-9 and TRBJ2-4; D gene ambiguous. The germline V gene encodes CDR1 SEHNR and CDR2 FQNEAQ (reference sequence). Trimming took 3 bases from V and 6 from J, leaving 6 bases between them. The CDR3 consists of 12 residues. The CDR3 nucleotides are TGTGCCAGCAGCTTCAAGGGAAACATTCAGTACTTC. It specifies CASSFKGNIQYF.

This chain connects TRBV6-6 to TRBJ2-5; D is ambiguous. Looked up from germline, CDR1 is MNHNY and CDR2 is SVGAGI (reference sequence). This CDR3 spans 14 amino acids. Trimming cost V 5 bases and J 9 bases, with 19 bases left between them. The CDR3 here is CASSTDGSLVAQYF. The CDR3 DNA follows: TGTGCCAGCAGTACGGACGGTTCTTTAGTGGCCCAGTACTTC.

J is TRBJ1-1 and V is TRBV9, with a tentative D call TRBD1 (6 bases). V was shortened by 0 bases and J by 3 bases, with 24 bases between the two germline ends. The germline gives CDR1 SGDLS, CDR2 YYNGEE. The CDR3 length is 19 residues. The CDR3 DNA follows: TGTGCCAGCAGCGTAGGGCTTCTGGCAGGGGTCGGTGGGGACACTGAAGCTTTCTTT. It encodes CASSVGLLAGVGGDTEAFF.

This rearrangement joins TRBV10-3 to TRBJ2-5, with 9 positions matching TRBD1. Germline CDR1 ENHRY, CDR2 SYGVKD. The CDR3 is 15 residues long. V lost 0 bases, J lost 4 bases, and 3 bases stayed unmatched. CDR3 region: CAISESATGGETQYF. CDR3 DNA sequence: TGTGCCATCAGTGAGTCGGCGACAGGGGGAGAGACCCAGTACTTC.

CDR3 region: CAWSVRREVPEQYF. The CDR3 nucleotides read TGTGCCTGGAGTGTACGTAGGGAGGTTCCCGAGCAGTACTTC. V usage is TRBV30 and J usage is TRBJ2-7; a weak D match, TRBD2 (6 bases). Germline CDR1 reads GTSNPN; CDR2 reads SVGIG (reference sequence). The CDR3 consists of 14 residues. Deletions cut 0 bases from V and 6 bases from J, with 15 bases between.

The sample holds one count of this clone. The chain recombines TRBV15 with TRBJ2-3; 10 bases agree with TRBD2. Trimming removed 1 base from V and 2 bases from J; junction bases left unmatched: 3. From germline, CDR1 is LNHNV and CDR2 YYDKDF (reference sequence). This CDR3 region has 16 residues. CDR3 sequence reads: CATSRGTSGTTDTQYF. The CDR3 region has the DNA TGTGCCACCAGCAGAGGGACTAGCGGAACCACAGATACGCAGTATTTT. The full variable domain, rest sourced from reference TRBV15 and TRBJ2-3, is DAMVIQNPRYQVTQFGKPVTLSCSQTLNHNVMYWYQQKSSQAPKLLFHYYDKDFNNEADTPDNFQSRRPNTSFCFLDIRSPGLGDTAMYLCATSRGTSGTTDTQYFGPGTRLTVL.

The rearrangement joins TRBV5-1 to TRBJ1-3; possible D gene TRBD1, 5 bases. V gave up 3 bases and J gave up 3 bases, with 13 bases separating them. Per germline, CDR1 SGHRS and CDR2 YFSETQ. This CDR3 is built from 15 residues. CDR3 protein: CASSSTREVGNTIYF. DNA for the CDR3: TGCGCCAGCAGCTCGACCAGGGAGGTTGGAAACACCATATATTTT.

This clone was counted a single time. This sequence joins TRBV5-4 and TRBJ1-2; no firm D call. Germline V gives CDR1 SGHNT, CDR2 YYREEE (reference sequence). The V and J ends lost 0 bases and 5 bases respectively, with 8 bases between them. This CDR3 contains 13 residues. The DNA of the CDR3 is TGTGCCAGCAGCTTGGGAGGCGTGTATGGCTACACCTTC. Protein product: CASSLGGVYGYTF.

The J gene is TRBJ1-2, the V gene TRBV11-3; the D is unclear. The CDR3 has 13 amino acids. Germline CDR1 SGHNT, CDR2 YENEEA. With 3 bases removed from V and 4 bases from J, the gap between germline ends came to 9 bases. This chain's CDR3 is CASSFLKSYGYTF. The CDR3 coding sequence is TGTGCCAGCAGCTTTCTAAAGAGCTATGGCTACACCTTC.